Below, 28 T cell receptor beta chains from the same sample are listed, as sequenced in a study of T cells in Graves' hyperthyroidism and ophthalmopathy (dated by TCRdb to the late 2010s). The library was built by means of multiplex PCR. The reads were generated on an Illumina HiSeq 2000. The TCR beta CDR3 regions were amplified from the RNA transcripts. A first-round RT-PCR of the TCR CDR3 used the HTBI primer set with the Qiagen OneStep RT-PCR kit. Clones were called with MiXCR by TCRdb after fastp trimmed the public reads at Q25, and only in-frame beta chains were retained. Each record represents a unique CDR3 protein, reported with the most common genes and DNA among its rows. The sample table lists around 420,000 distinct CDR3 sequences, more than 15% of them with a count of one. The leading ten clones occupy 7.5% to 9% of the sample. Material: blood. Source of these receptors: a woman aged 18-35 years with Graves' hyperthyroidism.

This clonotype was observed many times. The CDR3 bases are TGTGCTAGTCAGTCGGGGTATCAGCCCCAGCATTTT. Amino acid sequence: CASQSGYQPQHF. The rearrangement uses TRBV12-5 and TRBJ1-5; D is unclear. This CDR3 has 12 residues. Trimming cost V 8 bases and J 5 bases, with 10 bases left between them. CDR1 is LGHNT and CDR2 is FRNRAP in the germline V gene.

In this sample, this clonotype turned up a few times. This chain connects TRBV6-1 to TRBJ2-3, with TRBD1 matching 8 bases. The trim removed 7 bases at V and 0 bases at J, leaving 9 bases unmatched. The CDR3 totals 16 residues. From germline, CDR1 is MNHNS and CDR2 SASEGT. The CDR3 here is CASTPTGVASTDTQYF. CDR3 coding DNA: TGTGCCAGCACGCCGACAGGGGTCGCTAGCACAGATACGCAGTATTTT.

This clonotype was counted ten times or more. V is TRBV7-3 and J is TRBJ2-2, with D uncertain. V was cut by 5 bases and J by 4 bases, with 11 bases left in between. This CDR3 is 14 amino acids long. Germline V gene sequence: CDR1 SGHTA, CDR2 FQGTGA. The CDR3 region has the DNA TGTGCCAGCAGCAAAAGCGCGGTCACCGGGGAGCTGTTTTTT. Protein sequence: CASSKSAVTGELFF.

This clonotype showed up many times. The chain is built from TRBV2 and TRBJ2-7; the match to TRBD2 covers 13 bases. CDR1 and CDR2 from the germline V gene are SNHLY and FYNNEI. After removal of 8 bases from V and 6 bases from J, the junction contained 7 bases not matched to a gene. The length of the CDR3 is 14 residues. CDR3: CASYRTSGSLEQYF. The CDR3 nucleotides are TGTGCCAGCTACCGGACTAGCGGGAGTCTCGAGCAGTACTTC.

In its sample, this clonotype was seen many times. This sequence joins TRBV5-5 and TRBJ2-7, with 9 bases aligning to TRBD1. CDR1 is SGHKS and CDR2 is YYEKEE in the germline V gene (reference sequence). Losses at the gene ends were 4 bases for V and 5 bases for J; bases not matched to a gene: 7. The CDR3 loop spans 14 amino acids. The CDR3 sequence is CASSEGQGRDEQYF. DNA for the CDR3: TGTGCCAGCAGCGAGGGACAGGGTAGGGACGAGCAGTACTTC.

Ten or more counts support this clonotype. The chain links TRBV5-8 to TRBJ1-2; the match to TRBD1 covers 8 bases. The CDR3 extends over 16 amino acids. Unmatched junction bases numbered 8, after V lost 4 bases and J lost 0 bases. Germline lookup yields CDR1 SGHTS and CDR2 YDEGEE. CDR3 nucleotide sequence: TGTGCCAGCAGCCATGGACAGGGAACAGCTAACTATGGCTACACCTTC. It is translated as CASSHGQGTANYGYTF.

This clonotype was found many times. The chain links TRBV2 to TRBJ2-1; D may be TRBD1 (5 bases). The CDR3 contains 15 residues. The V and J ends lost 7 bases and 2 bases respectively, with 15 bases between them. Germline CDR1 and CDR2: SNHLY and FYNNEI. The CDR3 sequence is CASTKGVNPYNEQFF. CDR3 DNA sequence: TGTGCCAGCACTAAAGGGGTGAATCCCTACAATGAGCAGTTCTTC. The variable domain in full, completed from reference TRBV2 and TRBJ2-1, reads EPEVTQTPSHQVTQMGQEVILRCVPISNHLYFYWYRQILGQKVEFLVSFYNNEISEKSEIFDDQFSVERPDGSNFTLKIRSTKLEDSAMYFCASTKGVNPYNEQFFGPGTRLTVL.

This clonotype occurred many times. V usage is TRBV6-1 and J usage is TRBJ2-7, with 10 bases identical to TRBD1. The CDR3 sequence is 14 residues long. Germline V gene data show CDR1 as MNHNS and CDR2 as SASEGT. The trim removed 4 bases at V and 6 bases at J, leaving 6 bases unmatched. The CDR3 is CASSGRTGGGEQYF. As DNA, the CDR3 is TGTGCCAGCAGTGGACGGACAGGGGGAGGCGAGCAGTACTTC.

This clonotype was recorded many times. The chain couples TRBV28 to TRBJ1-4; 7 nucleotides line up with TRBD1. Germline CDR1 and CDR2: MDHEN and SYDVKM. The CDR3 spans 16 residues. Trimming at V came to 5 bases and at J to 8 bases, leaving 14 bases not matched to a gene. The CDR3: CASSAPQGRGLEKLFF. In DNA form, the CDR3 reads TGTGCCAGCAGTGCCCCACAGGGGCGGGGATTGGAAAAACTGTTTTTT. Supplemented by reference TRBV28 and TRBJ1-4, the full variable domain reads DVKVTQSSRYLVKRTGEKVFLECVQDMDHENMFWYRQDPGLGLRLIYFSYDVKMKEKGDIPEGYSVSREKKERFSLILESASTNQTSMYLCASSAPQGRGLEKLFFGSGTQLSVL.

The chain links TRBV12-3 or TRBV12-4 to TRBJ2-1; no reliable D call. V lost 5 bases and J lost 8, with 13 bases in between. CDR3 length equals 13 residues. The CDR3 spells CASSLYPNHEQFF. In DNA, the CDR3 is TGTGCCAGCAGTCTCTACCCCAATCATGAGCAGTTCTTC.

Written as DNA, the CDR3 is TGTGCCAGCAGTTACTCTTCCGCTAACACCGGGGAGCTGTTTTTT. This encodes CASSYSSANTGELFF. The chain uses TRBV6-6 and TRBJ2-2; no reliable D call. CDR3 length: 15 amino acids. Germline loops: CDR1 MNHNY, CDR2 SVGAGI (reference sequence). Trimming stripped 0 bases from V and 2 bases from J, with 7 bases between.

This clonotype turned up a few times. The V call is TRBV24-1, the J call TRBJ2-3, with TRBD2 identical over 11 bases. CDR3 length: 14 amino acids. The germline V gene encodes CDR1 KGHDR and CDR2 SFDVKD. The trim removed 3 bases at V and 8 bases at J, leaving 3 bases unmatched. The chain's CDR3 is CATSDPGTSGTQYF. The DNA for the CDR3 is TGTGCCACCAGTGATCCCGGGACTAGCGGTACGCAGTATTTT.

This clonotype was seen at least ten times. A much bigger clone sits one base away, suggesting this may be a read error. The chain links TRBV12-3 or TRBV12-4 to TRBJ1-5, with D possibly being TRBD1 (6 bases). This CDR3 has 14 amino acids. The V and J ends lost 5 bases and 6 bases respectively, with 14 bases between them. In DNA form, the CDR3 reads TGTGCCAGCAGTCTACAGGGTTCGACTCAGCCCCAGCATTTT. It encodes CASSLQGSTQPQHF.

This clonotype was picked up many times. CDR3 residues: CASSRQGLSYEQYF. CDR3 bases: TGTGCCAGCAGTAGACAGGGGCTCTCCTACGAGCAGTACTTC. The chain joins TRBV12-3 or TRBV12-4 to TRBJ2-7; 8 bases are shared with TRBD1. The CDR3 covers 14 residues. V lost 5 bases, J lost 0 bases, and 3 bases stayed unmatched.

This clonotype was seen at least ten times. CDR3 loop: CSAIAGGGAFF. The CDR3 nucleotides read TGCAGTGCTATTGCAGGGGGCGGAGCTTTCTTT. The gene calls are TRBV20-1 and TRBJ1-1, with 8 bases lining up with TRBD1. The CDR3 has 11 amino acids. The germline gives CDR1 DFQATT, CDR2 SNEGSKA (reference sequence). V shed 4 bases, J shed 10 bases, and the junction held 5 bases outside the gene matches.

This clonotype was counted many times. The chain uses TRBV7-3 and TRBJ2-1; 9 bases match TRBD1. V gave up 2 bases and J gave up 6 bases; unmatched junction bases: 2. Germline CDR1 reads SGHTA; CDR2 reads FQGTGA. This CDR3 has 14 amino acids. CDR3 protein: CASSLGTGPNEQFF. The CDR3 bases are TGTGCCAGCAGCTTAGGGACAGGGCCCAATGAGCAGTTCTTC.

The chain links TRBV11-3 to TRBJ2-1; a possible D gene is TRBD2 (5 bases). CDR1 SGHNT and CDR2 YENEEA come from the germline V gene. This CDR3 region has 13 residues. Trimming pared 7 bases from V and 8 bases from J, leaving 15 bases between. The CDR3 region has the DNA TGTGCCAGCATCGGAGGCTGGAACGATGAGCAGTTCTTC. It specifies CASIGGWNDEQFF.

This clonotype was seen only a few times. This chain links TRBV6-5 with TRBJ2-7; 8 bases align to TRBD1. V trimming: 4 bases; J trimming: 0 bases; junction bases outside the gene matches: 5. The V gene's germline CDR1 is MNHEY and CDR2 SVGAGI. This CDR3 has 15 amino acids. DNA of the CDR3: TGTGCCAGCAGTTTGTACAGGGGGAGCTCCTACGAGCAGTACTTC. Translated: CASSLYRGSSYEQYF.

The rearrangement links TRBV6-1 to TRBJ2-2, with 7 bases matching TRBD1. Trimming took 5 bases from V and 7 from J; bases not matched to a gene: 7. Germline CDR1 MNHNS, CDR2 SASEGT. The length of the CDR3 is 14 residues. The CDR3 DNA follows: TGTGCCAGCAGTCATACAGGGGACGGCGGGGAGCTGTTTTTT. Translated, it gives CASSHTGDGGELFF.

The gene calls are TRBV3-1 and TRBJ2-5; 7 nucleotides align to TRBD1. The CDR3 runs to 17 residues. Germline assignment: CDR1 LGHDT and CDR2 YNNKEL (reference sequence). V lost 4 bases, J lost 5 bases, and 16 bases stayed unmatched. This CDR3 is CASSPPGQAAGLETQYF. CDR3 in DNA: TGTGCCAGCAGCCCTCCAGGACAGGCCGCTGGTCTGGAGACCCAGTACTTC.

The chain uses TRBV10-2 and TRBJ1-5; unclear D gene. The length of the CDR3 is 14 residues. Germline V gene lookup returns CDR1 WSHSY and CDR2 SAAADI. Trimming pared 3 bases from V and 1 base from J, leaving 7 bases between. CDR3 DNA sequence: TGCGCCAGCAGTGAAAAGGGAAGCAATCAGCCCCAGCATTTT. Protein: CASSEKGSNQPQHF.

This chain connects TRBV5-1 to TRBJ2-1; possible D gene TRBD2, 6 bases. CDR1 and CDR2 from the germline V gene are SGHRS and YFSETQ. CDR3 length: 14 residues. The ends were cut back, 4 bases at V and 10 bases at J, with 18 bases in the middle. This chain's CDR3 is CASSPGTSWGEQFF. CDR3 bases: TGCGCCAGCAGCCCCGGGACTTCATGGGGGGAGCAGTTCTTC.

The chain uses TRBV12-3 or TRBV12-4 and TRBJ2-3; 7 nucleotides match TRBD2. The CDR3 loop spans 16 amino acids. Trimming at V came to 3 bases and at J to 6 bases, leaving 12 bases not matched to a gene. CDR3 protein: CASSFGTTSTGDTQYF. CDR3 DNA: TGTGCCAGCAGTTTTGGGACTACCTCAACCGGGGATACGCAGTATTTT.

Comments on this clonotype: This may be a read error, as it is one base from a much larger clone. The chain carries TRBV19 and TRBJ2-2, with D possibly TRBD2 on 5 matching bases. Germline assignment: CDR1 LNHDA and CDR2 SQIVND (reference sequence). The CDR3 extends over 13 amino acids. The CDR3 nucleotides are TGTGCCAGTACCGACGGGAACGCCGGGGAGCTGTTTTTT. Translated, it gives CASTDGNAGELFF.

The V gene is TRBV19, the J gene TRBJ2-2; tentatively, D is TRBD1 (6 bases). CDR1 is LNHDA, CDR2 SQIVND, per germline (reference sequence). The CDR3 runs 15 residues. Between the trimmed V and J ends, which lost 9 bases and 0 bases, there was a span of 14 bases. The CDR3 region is CASRDRFSNTGELFF. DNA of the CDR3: TGTGCCAGCAGAGACAGGTTTTCGAACACCGGGGAGCTGTTTTTT.

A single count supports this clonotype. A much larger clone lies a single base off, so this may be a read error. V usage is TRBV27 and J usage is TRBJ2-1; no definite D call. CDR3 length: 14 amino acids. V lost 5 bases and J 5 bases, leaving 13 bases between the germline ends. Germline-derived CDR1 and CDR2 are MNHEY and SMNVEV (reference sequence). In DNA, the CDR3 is TGTGCCAGCAGTGGGCGGACCGTCCACAATGAGCAGTTCTTC. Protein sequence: CASSGRTVHNEQFF.

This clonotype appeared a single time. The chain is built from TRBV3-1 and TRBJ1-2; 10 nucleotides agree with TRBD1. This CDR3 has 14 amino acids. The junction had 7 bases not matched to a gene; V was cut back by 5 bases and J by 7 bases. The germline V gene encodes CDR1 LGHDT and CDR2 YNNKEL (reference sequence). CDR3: CASSTRDRGTGYTF. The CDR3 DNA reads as TGTGCCAGCAGCACCCGGGACAGGGGTACTGGCTACACCTTC. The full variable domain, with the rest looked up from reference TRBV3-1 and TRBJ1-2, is DTAVSQTPKYLVTQMGNDKSIKCEQNLGHDTMYWYKQDSKKFLKIMFSYNNKELIINETVPNRFSPKSPDKAHLNLHINSLELGDSAVYFCASSTRDRGTGYTFGSGTRLTVV.

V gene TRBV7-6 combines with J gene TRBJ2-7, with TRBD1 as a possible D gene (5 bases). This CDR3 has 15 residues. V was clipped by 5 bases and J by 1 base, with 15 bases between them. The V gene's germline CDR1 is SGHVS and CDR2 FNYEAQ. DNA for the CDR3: TGTGCCAGCAGCCTCGGTGGGGCAGGGTCCTACGAGCAGTACTTC. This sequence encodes CASSLGGAGSYEQYF.